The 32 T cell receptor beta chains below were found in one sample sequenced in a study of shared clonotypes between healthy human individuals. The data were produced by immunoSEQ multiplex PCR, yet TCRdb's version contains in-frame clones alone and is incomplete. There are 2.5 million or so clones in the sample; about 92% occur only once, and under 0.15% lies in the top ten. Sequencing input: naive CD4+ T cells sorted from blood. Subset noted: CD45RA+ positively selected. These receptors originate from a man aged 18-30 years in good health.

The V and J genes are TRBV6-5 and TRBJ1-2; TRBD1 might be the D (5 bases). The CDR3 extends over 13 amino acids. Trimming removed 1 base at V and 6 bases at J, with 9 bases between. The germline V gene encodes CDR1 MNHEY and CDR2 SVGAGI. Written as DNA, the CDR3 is TGTGCCAGCAGTTACTACAGGAGAAATGGCTACACCTTC. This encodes CASSYYRRNGYTF.

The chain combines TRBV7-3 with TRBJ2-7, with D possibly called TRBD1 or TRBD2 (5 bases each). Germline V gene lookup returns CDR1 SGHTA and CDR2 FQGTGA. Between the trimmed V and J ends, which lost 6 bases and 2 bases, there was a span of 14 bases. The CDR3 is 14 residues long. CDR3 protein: CASSPSGTTYEQYF. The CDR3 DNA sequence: TGTGCCAGCAGTCCCTCCGGGACCACCTACGAGCAGTACTTC.

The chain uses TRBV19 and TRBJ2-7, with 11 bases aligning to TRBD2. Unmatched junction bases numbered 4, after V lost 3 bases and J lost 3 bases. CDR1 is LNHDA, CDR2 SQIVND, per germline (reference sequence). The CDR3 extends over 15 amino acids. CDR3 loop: CASSIVSGRGYEQYF. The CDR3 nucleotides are TGTGCCAGTAGTATCGTTAGCGGGAGGGGCTACGAGCAGTACTTC. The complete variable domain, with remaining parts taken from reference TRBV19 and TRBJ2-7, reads DGGITQSPKYLFRKEGQNVTLSCEQNLNHDAMYWYRQDPGQGLRLIYYSQIVNDFQKGDIAEGYSVSREKKESFPLTVTSAQKNPTAFYLCASSIVSGRGYEQYFGPGTRLTVT.

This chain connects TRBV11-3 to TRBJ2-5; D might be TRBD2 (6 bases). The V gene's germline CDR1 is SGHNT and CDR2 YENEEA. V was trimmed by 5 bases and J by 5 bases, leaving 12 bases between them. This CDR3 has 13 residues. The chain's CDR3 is CASSLHGGETQYF. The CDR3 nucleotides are TGTGCCAGCAGCCTACATGGGGGGGAGACCCAGTACTTC.

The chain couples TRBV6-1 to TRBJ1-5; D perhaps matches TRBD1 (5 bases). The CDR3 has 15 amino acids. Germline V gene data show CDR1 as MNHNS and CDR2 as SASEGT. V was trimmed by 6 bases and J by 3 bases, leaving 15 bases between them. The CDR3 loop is CASSREVIVNQPQHF. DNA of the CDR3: TGTGCCAGCAGCAGGGAGGTTATTGTCAATCAGCCCCAGCATTTT.

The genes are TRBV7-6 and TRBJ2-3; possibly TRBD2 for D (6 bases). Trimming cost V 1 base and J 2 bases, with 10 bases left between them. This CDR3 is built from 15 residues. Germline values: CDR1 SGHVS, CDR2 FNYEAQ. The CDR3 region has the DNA TGTGCCAGCAGCTTAGGACTAGTGAACACAGATACGCAGTATTTT. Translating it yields CASSLGLVNTDTQYF. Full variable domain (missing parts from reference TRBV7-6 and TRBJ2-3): GAGVSQSPRYKVTKRGQDVALRCDPISGHVSLYWYRQALGQGPEFLTYFNYEAQQDKSGLPNDRFSAERPEGSISTLTIQRTEQRDSAMYRCASSLGLVNTDTQYFGPGTRLTVL.

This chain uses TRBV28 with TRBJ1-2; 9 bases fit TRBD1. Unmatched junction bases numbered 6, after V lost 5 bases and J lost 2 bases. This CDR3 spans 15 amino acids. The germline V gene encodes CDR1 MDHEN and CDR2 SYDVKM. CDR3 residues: CASSDPGQGNYGYTF. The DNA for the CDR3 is TGTGCCAGCAGTGATCCGGGACAGGGAAACTATGGCTACACCTTC.

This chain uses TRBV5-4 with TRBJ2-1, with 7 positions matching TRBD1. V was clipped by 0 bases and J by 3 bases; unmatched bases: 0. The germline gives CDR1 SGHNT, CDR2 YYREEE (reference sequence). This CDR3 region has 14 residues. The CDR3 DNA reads TGTGCCAGCAGCTTGGGACAGGGCTACAATGAGCAGTTCTTC. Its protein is CASSLGQGYNEQFF.

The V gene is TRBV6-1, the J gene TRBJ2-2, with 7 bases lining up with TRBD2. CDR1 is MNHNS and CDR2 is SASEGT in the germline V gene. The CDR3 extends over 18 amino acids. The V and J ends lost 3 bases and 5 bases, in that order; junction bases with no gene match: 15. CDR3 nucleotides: TGTGCCAGCAGTGACCCACAGACTAGCCTCGGTGAGACCGGGGAGCTGTTTTTT. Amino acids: CASSDPQTSLGETGELFF.

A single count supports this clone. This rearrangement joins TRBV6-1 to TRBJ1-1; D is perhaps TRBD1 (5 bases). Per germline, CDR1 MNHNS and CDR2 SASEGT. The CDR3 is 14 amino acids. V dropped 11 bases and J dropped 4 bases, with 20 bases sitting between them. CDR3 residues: CAAPRGAQVTEAFF. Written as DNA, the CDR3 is TGTGCCGCCCCCCGTGGGGCGCAGGTCACTGAAGCTTTCTTT.

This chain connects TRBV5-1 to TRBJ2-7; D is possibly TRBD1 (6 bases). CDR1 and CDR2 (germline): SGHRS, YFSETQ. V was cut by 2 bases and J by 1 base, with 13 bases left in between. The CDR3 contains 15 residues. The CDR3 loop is CASSLPDRPSYEQYF. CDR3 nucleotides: TGCGCCAGCAGCTTACCCGACAGGCCTTCCTACGAGCAGTACTTC.

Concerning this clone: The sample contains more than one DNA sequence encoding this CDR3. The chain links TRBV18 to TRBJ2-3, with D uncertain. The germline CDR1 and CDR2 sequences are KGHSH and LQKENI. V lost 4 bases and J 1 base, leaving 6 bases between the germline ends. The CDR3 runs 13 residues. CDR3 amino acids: CASSRPGTDTQYF. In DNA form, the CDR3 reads TGTGCCAGCTCACGACCCGGCACAGATACGCAGTATTTT.

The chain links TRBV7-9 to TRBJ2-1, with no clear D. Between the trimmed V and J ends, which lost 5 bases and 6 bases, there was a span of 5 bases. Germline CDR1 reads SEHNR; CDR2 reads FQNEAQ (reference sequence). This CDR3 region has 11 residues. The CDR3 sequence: CASSRSNEQFF. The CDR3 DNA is TGTGCCAGCAGCCGAAGCAATGAGCAGTTCTTC.

CDR3 sequence reads: CASSLVQGTGYTF. CDR3 coding DNA: TGTGCCAGCAGCTTAGTCCAGGGAACCGGCTACACCTTC. The rearrangement joins TRBV7-2 to TRBJ1-2, with D possibly matching TRBD1 (5 bases). The CDR3 covers 13 residues. Between the trimmed V and J ends, which lost 1 base and 8 bases, there was a span of 11 bases. Germline V CDR1 and CDR2: SGHTA, FQGNSA.

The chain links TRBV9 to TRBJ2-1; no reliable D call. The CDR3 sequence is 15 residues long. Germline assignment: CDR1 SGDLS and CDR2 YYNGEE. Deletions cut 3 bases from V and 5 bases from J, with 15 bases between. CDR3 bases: TGTGCCAGCAGCGCCCGAGTAGCCGGCGACAATGAGCAGTTCTTC. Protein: CASSARVAGDNEQFF.

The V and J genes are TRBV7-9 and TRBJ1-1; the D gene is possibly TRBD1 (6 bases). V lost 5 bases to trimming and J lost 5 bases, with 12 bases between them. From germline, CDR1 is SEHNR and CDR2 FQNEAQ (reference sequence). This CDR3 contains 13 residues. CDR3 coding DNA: TGTGCCAGCAGCATACAGGGTCAGACTGAAGCTTTCTTT. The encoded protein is CASSIQGQTEAFF.

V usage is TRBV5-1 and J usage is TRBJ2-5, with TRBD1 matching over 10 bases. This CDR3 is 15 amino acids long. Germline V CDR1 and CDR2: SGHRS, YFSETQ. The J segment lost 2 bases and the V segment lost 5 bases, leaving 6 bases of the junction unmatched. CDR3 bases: TGCGCCAGCAGTAACGGGACAGGGGCACAAGAGACCCAGTACTTC. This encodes CASSNGTGAQETQYF.

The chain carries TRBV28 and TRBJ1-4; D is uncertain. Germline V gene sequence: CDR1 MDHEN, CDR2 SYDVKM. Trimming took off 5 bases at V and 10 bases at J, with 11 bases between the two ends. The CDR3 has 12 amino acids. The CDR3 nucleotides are TGTGCCAGCAGTGACGGGGTTGGAAAACTGTTTTTT. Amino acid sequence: CASSDGVGKLFF.

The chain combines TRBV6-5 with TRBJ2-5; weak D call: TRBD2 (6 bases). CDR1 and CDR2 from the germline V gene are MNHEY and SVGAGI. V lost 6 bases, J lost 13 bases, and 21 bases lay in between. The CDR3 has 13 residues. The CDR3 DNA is TGTGCCAGCAGCAAAGGAGGGCAGGGCCTCCTGTACTTC. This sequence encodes CASSKGGQGLLYF.

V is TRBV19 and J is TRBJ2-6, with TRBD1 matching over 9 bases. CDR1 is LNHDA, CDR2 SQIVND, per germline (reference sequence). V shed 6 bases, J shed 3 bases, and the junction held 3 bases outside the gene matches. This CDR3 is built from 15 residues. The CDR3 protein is CASSGQGYGANVLTF. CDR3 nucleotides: TGTGCCAGTAGCGGACAGGGGTATGGGGCCAACGTCCTGACTTTC.

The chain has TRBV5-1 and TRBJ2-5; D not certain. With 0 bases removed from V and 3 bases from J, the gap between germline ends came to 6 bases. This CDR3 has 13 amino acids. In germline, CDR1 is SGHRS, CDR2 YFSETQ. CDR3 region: CASSLEPKETQYF. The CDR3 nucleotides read TGCGCCAGCAGCTTGGAACCAAAAGAGACCCAGTACTTC.

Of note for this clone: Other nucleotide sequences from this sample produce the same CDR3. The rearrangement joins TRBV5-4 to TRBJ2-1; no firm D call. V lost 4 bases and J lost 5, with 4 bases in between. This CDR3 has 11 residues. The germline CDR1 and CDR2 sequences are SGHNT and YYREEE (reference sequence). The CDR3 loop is CASSLNNEQFF. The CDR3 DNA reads TGTGCCAGCAGCCTAAACAATGAGCAGTTCTTC.

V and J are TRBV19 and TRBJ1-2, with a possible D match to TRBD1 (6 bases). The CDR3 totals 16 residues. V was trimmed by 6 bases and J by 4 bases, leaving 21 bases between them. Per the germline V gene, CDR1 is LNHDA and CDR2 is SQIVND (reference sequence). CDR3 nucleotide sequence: TGTGCCAGTAGATCGCCAGGGGAGGGATGGGCCTATGGCTACACCTTC. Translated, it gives CASRSPGEGWAYGYTF.

The CDR3 region has the DNA TGTGCCAGCAGTGAAACTTACAGCATCTACACTGAAGCTTTCTTT. It yields the protein CASSETYSIYTEAFF. This chain connects TRBV6-1 to TRBJ1-1; D uncertain. This CDR3 contains 15 residues. Germline V gene lookup returns CDR1 MNHNS and CDR2 SASEGT. V lost 2 bases to trimming and J lost 3 bases, with 13 bases between them.

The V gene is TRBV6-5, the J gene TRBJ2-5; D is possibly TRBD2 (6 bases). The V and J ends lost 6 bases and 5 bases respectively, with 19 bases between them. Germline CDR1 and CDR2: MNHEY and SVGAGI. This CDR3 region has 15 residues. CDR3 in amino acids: CASRKIGTQRETQYF. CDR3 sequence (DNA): TGTGCCAGCAGAAAAATCGGGACTCAGCGGGAGACCCAGTACTTC.

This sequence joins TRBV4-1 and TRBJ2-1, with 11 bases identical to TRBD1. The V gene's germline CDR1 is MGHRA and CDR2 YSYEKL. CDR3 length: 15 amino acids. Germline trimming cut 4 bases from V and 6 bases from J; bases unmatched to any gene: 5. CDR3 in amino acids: CASSLRDRGGNEQFF. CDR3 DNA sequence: TGCGCCAGCAGCCTCCGGGACAGGGGGGGCAATGAGCAGTTCTTC.

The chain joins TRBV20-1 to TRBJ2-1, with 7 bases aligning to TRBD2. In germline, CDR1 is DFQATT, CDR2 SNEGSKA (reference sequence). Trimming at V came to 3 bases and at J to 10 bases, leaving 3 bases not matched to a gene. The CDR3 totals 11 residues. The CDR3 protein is CSASVGGEQFF. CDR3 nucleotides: TGCAGTGCTAGCGTGGGAGGGGAGCAGTTCTTC.

The CDR3 reads CASSGTGAYQETQYF. The DNA for the CDR3 is TGTGCCAGCAGTGGGACAGGGGCCTACCAAGAGACCCAGTACTTC. This rearrangement joins TRBV6-1 to TRBJ2-5, with 9 bases aligning to TRBD1. Germline CDR1 MNHNS, CDR2 SASEGT. The CDR3 runs 15 residues. Trimming removed 4 bases from V and 0 bases from J; junction bases left unmatched: 3.

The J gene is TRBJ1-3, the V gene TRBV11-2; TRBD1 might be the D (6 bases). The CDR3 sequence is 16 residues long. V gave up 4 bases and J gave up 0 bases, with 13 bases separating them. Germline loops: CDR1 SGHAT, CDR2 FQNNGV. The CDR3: CASSSTIGGSGNTIYF. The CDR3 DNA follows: TGTGCCAGCAGCTCTACTATAGGGGGCTCTGGAAACACCATATATTTT.

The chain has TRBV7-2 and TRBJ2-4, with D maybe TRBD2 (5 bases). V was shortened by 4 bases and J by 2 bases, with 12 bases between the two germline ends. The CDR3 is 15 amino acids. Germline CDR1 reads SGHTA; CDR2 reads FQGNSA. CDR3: CASSSGLGSKNIQYF. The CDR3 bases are TGTGCCAGCAGCTCCGGACTGGGCTCCAAAAACATTCAGTACTTC.

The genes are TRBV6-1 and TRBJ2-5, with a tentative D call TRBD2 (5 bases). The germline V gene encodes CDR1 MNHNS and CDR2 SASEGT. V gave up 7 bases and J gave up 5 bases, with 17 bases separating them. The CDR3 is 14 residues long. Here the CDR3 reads CASTSTRARETQYF. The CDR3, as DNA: TGTGCCAGCACATCAACGCGGGCGAGGGAGACCCAGTACTTC.

The CDR3 sequence is CASSQDLIAGVGANVLTF. The CDR3 DNA follows: TGCGCCAGCAGCCAAGATTTGATAGCGGGAGTTGGGGCCAACGTCCTGACTTTC. The chain links TRBV4-3 to TRBJ2-6; TRBD2 agrees at 9 bases. The CDR3 consists of 18 residues. The germline CDR1 and CDR2 sequences are LGHNA and YSLEER. J gave up 3 bases and V 0 bases, and 6 bases lay outside the gene matches.